This TCR beta chain was recorded in a study of molecular identifiers for immune sequencing clone quantification. General study points: Single-cell amounts of spiked Jurkat TCR RNA were reportedly detectable among some 1 million naive cells.

One entry per CDR3 protein results from TCRdb running MiXCR on the PCR reads. The sample records some 580,000 distinct CDR3 sequences, roughly 25% being singletons. CDR3 length: 15 residues. Losses at the gene ends were 4 bases for V and 7 bases for J; bases not matched to a gene: 9. Germline V gene sequence: CDR1 MNHEY, CDR2 SVGAGI. Remarks on this clonotype: Its specificity is not known.

Material for sequencing was naive CD8+ T cells from blood, with Jurkat cell RNA spiked in. The subset was: FACS-sorted CD8+CD4-CCR7+CD45RA+ naive T cells. This sequence was found in a human donor in good health. Some libraries in this study had Jurkat cell RNA spiked in. V and J are TRBV6-5 and TRBJ2-1; 8 positions agree with TRBD2. The CDR3 region has the DNA TGTGCCAGCAGTTCCGGGGGGGGGTTGGGGAATGAGCAGTTCTTC. Its translation is CASSSGGGLGNEQFF.